The next 20 T cell receptor beta chains were all read from a single sample in a study of molecular identifiers for immune sequencing clone quantification. MiXCR was run by TCRdb on the PCR reads, yielding one entry per CDR3 protein. The sample contains 85,000 to 100,000 distinct CDR3 sequences, 21% of which appear only once. The sample comprised naive CD8+ T cells from blood, with Jurkat cell RNA spiked in. Subset defined: FACS-sorted CD8+CD4-CCR7+CD45RA+ naive T cells. These receptor sequences come from a human donor in good health. Some libraries in this study had Jurkat cell RNA spiked in.

Note on this clonotype: A much bigger clone sits one base away, suggesting this may be a read error. The chain employs TRBV7-9 and TRBJ2-7; D gene uncertain. The length of the CDR3 is 13 residues. Germline-derived CDR1 and CDR2 are SEHNR and FQNEAQ (reference sequence). The V end lost 5 bases, the J end lost 3 bases, and 11 bases lay between the germline ends. The CDR3 sequence is CASSTVGCYEQYF. The CDR3 DNA reads TGTGCCAGCAGCACGGTGGGCTGCTACGAGCAGTACTTC.

This chain uses TRBV14 with TRBJ2-2; D gene uncertain. Trimming shortened V by 0 bases and J by 1 base, and 15 bases separated the two germline ends. CDR1 and CDR2 (germline): SGHDN, FVKESK. The CDR3 covers 18 residues. CDR3 sequence: CASSQDLGIPKNTGELFF. CDR3 in DNA: TGTGCCAGCAGCCAAGATTTGGGTATACCAAAGAACACCGGGGAGCTGTTTTTT.

This clonotype was seen many times. The chain employs TRBV29-1 and TRBJ2-1, with 15 bases aligning to TRBD2. This CDR3 has 16 amino acids. Looked up from germline, CDR1 is SQVTM and CDR2 is ANQGSEA. After removal of 3 bases from V and 10 bases from J, the junction contained 10 bases not matched to a gene. CDR3: CSVETKGLAGGPEQFF. CDR3 bases: TGCAGCGTTGAGACCAAGGGACTAGCGGGAGGTCCCGAGCAGTTCTTC.

Regarding this clonotype: The junction departs from the called germline gene at one end, perhaps through a read error. The gene calls are TRBV13 and TRBJ2-4, with D uncertain. Looked up from germline, CDR1 is PRHDT and CDR2 is FYEKMQ (reference sequence). The CDR3 sequence is 14 residues long. The CDR3 DNA is TGTGCCAGCAGCTTAGGATTAGCCAAAACCATTCAGTACTTC. Translating it yields CASSLGLAKTIQYF.

Many counts were recorded for this clonotype. The chain joins TRBV21-1 to TRBJ1-2. TRBV21-1 is tagged as a pseudogene. The CDR3 length is 12 residues. CDR3 sequence: CASSKSALHYTF. The CDR3 DNA reads TGTGCCAGCAGCAAGTCAGCCCTCCACTACACCTTC.

The gene calls are TRBV14 and TRBJ2-2; 8 positions agree with TRBD2. The V and J ends lost 4 bases and 5 bases, in that order; junction bases with no gene match: 6. The CDR3 has 15 amino acids. Germline V gene data show CDR1 as SGHDN and CDR2 as FVKESK. For the CDR3, the DNA is TGTGCCAGCAGCCTCCTAGCGGGTCTTACCGGGGAGCTGTTTTTT. Its translation is CASSLLAGLTGELFF. Based on the CDR3 plus reference TRBV14 and TRBJ2-2, the full variable domain is EAGVTQFPSHSVIEKGQTVTLRCDPISGHDNLYWYRRVMGKEIKFLLHFVKESKQDESGMPNNRFLAERTGGTYSTLKVQPAELEDSGVYFCASSLLAGLTGELFFGEGSRLTVL.

Of note for this clonotype: The germline gene is not matched at one end of the junction; a read error may be the cause. This chain joins TRBV11-2 and TRBJ2-6; D may be TRBD1 (6 bases). The CDR3 runs to 17 residues. Germline CDR1 SGHAT, CDR2 FQNNGV. The CDR3 nucleotides are TGTGCCAGCAGCGACCGGACAGTGATCTCTGTGGCCAACGTCCTGACTTTC. It encodes CASSDRTVISVANVLTF.

This clonotype was picked up many times. The rearrangement links TRBV15 to TRBJ1-5; D unclear. The V gene's germline CDR1 is LNHNV and CDR2 YYDKDF (reference sequence). Deletions cut 0 bases from V and 4 bases from J, with 16 bases between. The CDR3 has 17 residues. The CDR3 sequence is CATSRDADAVVNQPQHF. CDR3 DNA: TGTGCCACCAGCAGAGATGCCGACGCGGTCGTGAATCAGCCCCAGCATTTT.

On this clonotype itself: A much larger clone is a single base away; this may be a read error. V is TRBV15 and J is TRBJ2-3; 7 bases fit TRBD1. Germline CDR1 reads LNHNV; CDR2 reads YYDKDF (reference sequence). This CDR3 comprises 18 residues. V trimming: 5 bases; J trimming: 0 bases; junction bases outside the gene matches: 14. The CDR3 is CATSAEKGTATSTDTQYF. The CDR3 DNA follows: TGTGCCACCAGCGCCGAAAAGGGGACAGCTACTAGCACAGATACGCAGTATTTT.

V gene TRBV21-1 combines with J gene TRBJ1-5. TRBV21-1 is described as a pseudogene. CDR3 size: 19 residues. CDR3 sequence reads: CASTKIRTEGPRPPQPQHF. CDR3 DNA sequence: TGTGCCAGCACCAAAATCCGGACGGAGGGCCCTCGCCCGCCTCAGCCCCAGCATTTT.

This clonotype was counted ten times or more. The chain couples TRBV7-8 to TRBJ2-3; TRBD2 is a possible D gene (7 bases). Per germline, CDR1 SGHVS and CDR2 FQNEAQ. The length of the CDR3 is 17 residues. V lost 5 bases, J lost 3 bases, and 21 bases lay in between. The CDR3, as DNA: TGTGCCAGCAGCCCCCTTGTGATTGGGGGGGCGACAGATACGCAGTATTTT. Its translation: CASSPLVIGGATDTQYF.

This clonotype was seen many times. The J gene is TRBJ1-1, the V gene TRBV12-3 or TRBV12-4, with 7 bases fitting TRBD1. The CDR3 has 14 residues. The junction had 5 bases not matched to a gene; V was cut back by 1 base and J by 6 bases. The DNA for the CDR3 is TGTGCCAGCAGTTTAGTCAAGGGACAGCCTGAAGCTTTCTTT. This sequence encodes CASSLVKGQPEAFF.

This clonotype was counted ten times or more. The gene calls are TRBV20-1 and TRBJ2-7, with 9 bases matching TRBD2. V lost 0 bases and J lost 3; bases outside the gene matches: 6. Germline V CDR1 and CDR2: DFQATT, SNEGSKA (reference sequence). This CDR3 contains 15 residues. The CDR3 nucleotides are TGCAGTGCTAGAGATCGGGGACTAGCTGGCTACGAGCAGTACTTC. Amino acid sequence: CSARDRGLAGYEQYF.

Ten or more counts support this clonotype. The chain carries TRBV4-3 and TRBJ2-3, with 7 bases fitting TRBD2. The CDR3 runs to 15 residues. V trimming: 0 bases; J trimming: 6 bases; junction bases outside the gene matches: 6. The germline CDR1 and CDR2 sequences are LGHNA and YSLEER. CDR3 loop: CASSQDLGLSDTQYF. For the CDR3, the DNA is TGCGCCAGCAGCCAAGATCTGGGACTAAGTGATACGCAGTATTTT.

Note on this clonotype: One junction end disagrees with the germline gene, perhaps due to a read error. The gene calls are TRBV12-3 or TRBV12-4 and TRBJ2-1, with 9 nucleotides matching TRBD2. The CDR3 runs 15 residues. CDR3 protein: CASKKPGLAYNGQFF. Written as DNA, the CDR3 is TGTGCCAGCAAAAAACCGGGACTAGCCTACAATGGGCAGTTCTTC.

This clonotype has only a few counts. V usage is TRBV28 and J usage is TRBJ2-1; TRBD2 aligns across 8 bases. CDR3 length equals 18 residues. CDR1 and CDR2 from the germline V gene are MDHEN and SYDVKM. The junction had 8 bases not matched to a gene; V was cut back by 1 base and J by 0 bases. CDR3 coding DNA: TGTGCCAGCAGTTTATTCCCGACTAGCGACAGCTCCTACAATGAGCAGTTCTTC. Protein: CASSLFPTSDSSYNEQFF.

CDR3 loop: CASSPHQGQKLFF. As DNA, the CDR3 is TGTGCCAGCAGCCCGCACCAGGGGCAAAAACTGTTTTTT. J is TRBJ1-4 and V is TRBV3-1; tentatively, D is TRBD1 (6 bases). CDR1 is LGHDT, CDR2 YNNKEL, per germline (reference sequence). This CDR3 comprises 13 residues. V was shortened by 4 bases and J by 9 bases, with 12 bases between the two germline ends.

J is TRBJ2-7 and V is TRBV7-2; 7 bases align to TRBD2. The V segment lost 4 bases and the J segment 6 bases; nucleotides outside the gene matches: 12. CDR1 and CDR2 (germline): SGHTA, FQGNSA. The CDR3 is 15 residues long. This CDR3 reads CASSSIVAGDREQYF. In DNA, the CDR3 is TGTGCCAGCAGCTCCATTGTGGCGGGAGATCGCGAGCAGTACTTC.

The V gene is TRBV29-1, the J gene TRBJ2-7; D unresolved. The CDR3 consists of 12 residues. CDR1 is SQVTM, CDR2 ANQGSEA, per germline. Trimming shortened V by 2 bases and J by 3 bases, and 8 bases separated the two germline ends. The CDR3, as DNA: TGCAGCGTTGAACTCGTAGGCTACGAGCAGTACTTC. This codes for CSVELVGYEQYF.

This clonotype was recorded a few times. The gene calls are TRBV6-5 and TRBJ1-5; weak D call: TRBD1 (6 bases). The V gene lost 5 bases and the J gene lost 2 bases, with 10 bases spanning the gap. The CDR3 is made up of 14 amino acids. Germline-derived CDR1 and CDR2 are MNHEY and SVGAGI. The CDR3 DNA reads as TGTGCCAGCAGTACACAGGGAGGCAATCAGCCCCAGCATTTT. It is translated as CASSTQGGNQPQHF.